A single sample is the source of the 2 T cell receptor beta chains below, sequenced in a study of shared clonotypes between healthy human individuals. Libraries were prepared by immunoSEQ multiplex PCR; TCRdb keeps only in-frame clonotypes and omits some of them. This sample carries about 680,000 clones, more than 70% of them seen once, and the ten largest clones take 1.5% to 2%. The sequenced sample consisted of memory CD4+ T cells sorted from blood. Documented subset: CD45RA-negative fraction. Receptors originate from a woman in her 30s in good health.

The rearrangement uses TRBV23-1 and TRBJ2-3; perhaps TRBD1 as D (6 bases). TRBV23-1 is marked as an open reading frame, function uncertain. CDR3 length: 22 residues. Trimming took off 2 bases at V and 2 bases at J, with 32 bases between the two ends. The DNA of the CDR3 is TGCGCCAGCAGTCAAAGGGGGTTACCTGAGCGGCCTCGGGTATGCGCCACAGATACGCAGTATTTT. This sequence encodes CASSQRGLPERPRVCATDTQYF.

V is TRBV2 and J is TRBJ2-7; the D gene could be TRBD1 or TRBD2 (6 bases each). The CDR3 has 15 residues. The V and J ends lost 3 bases and 7 bases respectively, with 19 bases between them. The germline gives CDR1 SNHLY, CDR2 FYNNEI. The CDR3 spells CASSDDRRVLGEQYF. In DNA form, the CDR3 reads TGTGCCAGCAGTGATGACAGGAGGGTTCTCGGGGAGCAGTACTTC. Full variable domain (missing parts from reference TRBV2 and TRBJ2-7): EPEVTQTPSHQVTQMGQEVILRCVPISNHLYFYWYRQILGQKVEFLVSFYNNEISEKSEIFDDQFSVERPDGSNFTLKIRSTKLEDSAMYFCASSDDRRVLGEQYFGPGTRLTVT.